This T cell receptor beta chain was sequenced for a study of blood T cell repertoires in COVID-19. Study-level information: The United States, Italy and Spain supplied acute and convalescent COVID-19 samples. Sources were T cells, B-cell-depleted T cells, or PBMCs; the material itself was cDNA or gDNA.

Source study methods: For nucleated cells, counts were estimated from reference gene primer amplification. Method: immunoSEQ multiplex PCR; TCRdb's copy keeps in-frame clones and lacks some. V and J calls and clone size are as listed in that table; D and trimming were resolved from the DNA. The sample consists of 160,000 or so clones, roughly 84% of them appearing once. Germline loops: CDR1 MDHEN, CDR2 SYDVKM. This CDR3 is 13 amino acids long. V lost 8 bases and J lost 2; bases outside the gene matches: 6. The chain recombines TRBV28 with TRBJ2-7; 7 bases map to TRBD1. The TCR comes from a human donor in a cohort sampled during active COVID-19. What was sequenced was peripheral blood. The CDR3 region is CASGGQATYEQYF. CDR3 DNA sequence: TGTGCCAGCGGAGGACAGGCCACCTACGAGCAGTACTTC.